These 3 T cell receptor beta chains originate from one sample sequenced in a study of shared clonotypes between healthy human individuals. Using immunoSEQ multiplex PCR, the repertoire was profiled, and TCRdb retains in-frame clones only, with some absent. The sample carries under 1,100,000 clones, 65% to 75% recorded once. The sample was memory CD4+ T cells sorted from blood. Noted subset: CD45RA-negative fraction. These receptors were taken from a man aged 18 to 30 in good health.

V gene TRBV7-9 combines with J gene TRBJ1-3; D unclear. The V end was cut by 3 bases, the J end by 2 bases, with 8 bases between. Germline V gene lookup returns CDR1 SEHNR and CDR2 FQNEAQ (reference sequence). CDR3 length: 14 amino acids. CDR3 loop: CASSLLIPGNTIYF. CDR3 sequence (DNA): TGTGCCAGCAGCTTGTTGATTCCTGGAAACACCATATATTTT.

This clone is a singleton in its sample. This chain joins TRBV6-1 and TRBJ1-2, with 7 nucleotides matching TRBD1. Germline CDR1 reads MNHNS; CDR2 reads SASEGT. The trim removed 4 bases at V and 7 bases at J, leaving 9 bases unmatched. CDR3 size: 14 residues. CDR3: CASSAGTAAFGYTF. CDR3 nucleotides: TGTGCCAGCAGTGCCGGGACAGCGGCCTTTGGCTACACCTTC.

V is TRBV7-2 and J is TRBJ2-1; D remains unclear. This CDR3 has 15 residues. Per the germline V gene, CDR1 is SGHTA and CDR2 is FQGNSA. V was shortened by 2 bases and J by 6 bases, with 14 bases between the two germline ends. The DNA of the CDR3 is TGTGCCAGCAGCTTATCTTACGCGGTCGCCAATGAGCAGTTCTTC. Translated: CASSLSYAVANEQFF.